A single sample gave rise to the 10 T cell receptor beta chains below, sequenced in a study of blood T cells in healthy people across ages. Then a second PCR, running about 6 to 11 cycles, was carried out with a sample-barcoded 5' primer and a J-beta primer mix. Via MiXCR, TCRdb re-called the 5' RACE reads, giving one row per CDR3 protein. The table shows about 1.7 million distinct CDR3 sequences, with 28% occurring only once. The specimen was blood. All receptors derive from a woman in her twenties or thirties in good health.

This clonotype showed up many times. The rearrangement links TRBV12-3 or TRBV12-4 to TRBJ1-2; TRBD1 is a possible D gene (5 bases). Trimming took 8 bases from V and 6 from J, leaving 10 bases between them. The CDR3 is 11 amino acids. The DNA for the CDR3 is TGTGCCAGCTCCGCGGGGGATGGCTACACCTTC. Residues: CASSAGDGYTF.

Many counts were recorded for this clonotype. This chain joins TRBV11-2 and TRBJ2-1; possible D gene TRBD1, 6 bases. The CDR3 spans 15 residues. The germline V gene encodes CDR1 SGHAT and CDR2 FQNNGV. V was trimmed by 2 bases and J by 3 bases, leaving 11 bases between them. CDR3 loop: CASSLFRGDYNEQFF. The CDR3 bases are TGTGCCAGCAGCTTATTCAGGGGCGACTACAATGAGCAGTTCTTC.

This clonotype was seen only a few times. The gene calls are TRBV6-1 and TRBJ1-5; 7 bases align to TRBD1. The CDR3 extends over 14 amino acids. Unmatched junction bases numbered 4, after V lost 1 base and J lost 7 bases. The germline V gene has CDR1 MNHNS and CDR2 SASEGT. The CDR3 nucleotides are TGTGCCAGCAGTGAAGGGACAGGTGGACAGCCCCAGCATTTT. Its protein is CASSEGTGGQPQHF.

The chain combines TRBV13 with TRBJ2-1; 7 nucleotides match TRBD2. Germline lookup yields CDR1 PRHDT and CDR2 FYEKMQ (reference sequence). The CDR3 covers 16 residues. V gave up 2 bases and J gave up 2 bases; unmatched junction bases: 6. As DNA, the CDR3 is TGTGCCAGCAGCTTATATCCTAGCGGAGCCTACAATGAGCAGTTCTTC. It is translated as CASSLYPSGAYNEQFF. The full variable domain, in which reference TRBV13 and TRBJ2-1 provide the parts outside the CDR3, is AAGVIQSPRHLIKEKRETATLKCYPIPRHDTVYWYQQGPGQDPQFLISFYEKMQSDKGSIPDRFSAQQFSDYHSELNMSSLELGDSALYFCASSLYPSGAYNEQFFGPGTRLTVL.

Comments on this clonotype: The germline gene is not matched at one end of the junction; a read error may be the cause. The chain is built from TRBV7-2 and TRBJ2-7; D is possibly TRBD1 (6 bases). CDR1 is SGHTA and CDR2 is FQGNSA in the germline V gene. The CDR3 is 14 residues long. The CDR3 DNA reads TGTGCCGGCAGCGCGGTGGGGGCCGACTACGAGCAGTACTTC. Its protein is CAGSAVGADYEQYF.

A single count supports this clonotype. The V and J genes are TRBV28 and TRBJ2-1; D might be TRBD1 (6 bases). V dropped 4 bases and J dropped 2 bases, with 9 bases sitting between them. Looked up from germline, CDR1 is MDHEN and CDR2 is SYDVKM. The CDR3 sequence is 14 residues long. The CDR3 DNA follows: TGTGCCAGCAGTTGCGGACAGACCTACAATGAGCAGTTCTTC. Translating it yields CASSCGQTYNEQFF.

V usage is TRBV5-1 and J usage is TRBJ2-2, with 9 bases that match TRBD2. V shed 3 bases and J 0 bases; nucleotides not matched to a gene: 3. The germline gives CDR1 SGHRS, CDR2 YFSETQ. This CDR3 has 16 amino acids. The CDR3 loop reads CASSSTSGPNTGELFF. The CDR3 DNA reads TGCGCCAGCAGCTCTACTAGCGGGCCGAACACCGGGGAGCTGTTTTTT.

The chain carries TRBV18 and TRBJ2-5; 7 bases align to TRBD1. V gave up 5 bases and J gave up 2 bases; unmatched junction bases: 5. The CDR3 has 14 residues. Germline CDR1 and CDR2: KGHSH and LQKENI. The DNA of the CDR3 is TGTGCCAGCTCATTACCGGGACAGCAAGAGACCCAGTACTTC. Its protein product is CASSLPGQQETQYF.

This chain connects TRBV15 to TRBJ2-5; 7 positions match TRBD2. The CDR3 extends over 13 amino acids. The junction had 7 bases not matched to a gene; V was cut back by 5 bases and J by 7 bases. Per germline, CDR1 LNHNV and CDR2 YYDKDF (reference sequence). CDR3 amino acids: CATSGTSEATQYF. As DNA, the CDR3 is TGTGCCACCAGCGGAACTAGCGAGGCGACCCAGTACTTC.

The V call is TRBV20-1, the J call TRBJ2-1, with 10 bases that match TRBD2. The germline gives CDR1 DFQATT, CDR2 SNEGSKA (reference sequence). J gave up 3 bases and V 3 bases, and 8 bases lay outside the gene matches. The CDR3 length is 16 residues. The CDR3 nucleotides are TGCAGTGCTAGGGTTCAGCGGGAGGGGTTCTACAATGAGCAGTTCTTC. Amino acid sequence: CSARVQREGFYNEQFF.